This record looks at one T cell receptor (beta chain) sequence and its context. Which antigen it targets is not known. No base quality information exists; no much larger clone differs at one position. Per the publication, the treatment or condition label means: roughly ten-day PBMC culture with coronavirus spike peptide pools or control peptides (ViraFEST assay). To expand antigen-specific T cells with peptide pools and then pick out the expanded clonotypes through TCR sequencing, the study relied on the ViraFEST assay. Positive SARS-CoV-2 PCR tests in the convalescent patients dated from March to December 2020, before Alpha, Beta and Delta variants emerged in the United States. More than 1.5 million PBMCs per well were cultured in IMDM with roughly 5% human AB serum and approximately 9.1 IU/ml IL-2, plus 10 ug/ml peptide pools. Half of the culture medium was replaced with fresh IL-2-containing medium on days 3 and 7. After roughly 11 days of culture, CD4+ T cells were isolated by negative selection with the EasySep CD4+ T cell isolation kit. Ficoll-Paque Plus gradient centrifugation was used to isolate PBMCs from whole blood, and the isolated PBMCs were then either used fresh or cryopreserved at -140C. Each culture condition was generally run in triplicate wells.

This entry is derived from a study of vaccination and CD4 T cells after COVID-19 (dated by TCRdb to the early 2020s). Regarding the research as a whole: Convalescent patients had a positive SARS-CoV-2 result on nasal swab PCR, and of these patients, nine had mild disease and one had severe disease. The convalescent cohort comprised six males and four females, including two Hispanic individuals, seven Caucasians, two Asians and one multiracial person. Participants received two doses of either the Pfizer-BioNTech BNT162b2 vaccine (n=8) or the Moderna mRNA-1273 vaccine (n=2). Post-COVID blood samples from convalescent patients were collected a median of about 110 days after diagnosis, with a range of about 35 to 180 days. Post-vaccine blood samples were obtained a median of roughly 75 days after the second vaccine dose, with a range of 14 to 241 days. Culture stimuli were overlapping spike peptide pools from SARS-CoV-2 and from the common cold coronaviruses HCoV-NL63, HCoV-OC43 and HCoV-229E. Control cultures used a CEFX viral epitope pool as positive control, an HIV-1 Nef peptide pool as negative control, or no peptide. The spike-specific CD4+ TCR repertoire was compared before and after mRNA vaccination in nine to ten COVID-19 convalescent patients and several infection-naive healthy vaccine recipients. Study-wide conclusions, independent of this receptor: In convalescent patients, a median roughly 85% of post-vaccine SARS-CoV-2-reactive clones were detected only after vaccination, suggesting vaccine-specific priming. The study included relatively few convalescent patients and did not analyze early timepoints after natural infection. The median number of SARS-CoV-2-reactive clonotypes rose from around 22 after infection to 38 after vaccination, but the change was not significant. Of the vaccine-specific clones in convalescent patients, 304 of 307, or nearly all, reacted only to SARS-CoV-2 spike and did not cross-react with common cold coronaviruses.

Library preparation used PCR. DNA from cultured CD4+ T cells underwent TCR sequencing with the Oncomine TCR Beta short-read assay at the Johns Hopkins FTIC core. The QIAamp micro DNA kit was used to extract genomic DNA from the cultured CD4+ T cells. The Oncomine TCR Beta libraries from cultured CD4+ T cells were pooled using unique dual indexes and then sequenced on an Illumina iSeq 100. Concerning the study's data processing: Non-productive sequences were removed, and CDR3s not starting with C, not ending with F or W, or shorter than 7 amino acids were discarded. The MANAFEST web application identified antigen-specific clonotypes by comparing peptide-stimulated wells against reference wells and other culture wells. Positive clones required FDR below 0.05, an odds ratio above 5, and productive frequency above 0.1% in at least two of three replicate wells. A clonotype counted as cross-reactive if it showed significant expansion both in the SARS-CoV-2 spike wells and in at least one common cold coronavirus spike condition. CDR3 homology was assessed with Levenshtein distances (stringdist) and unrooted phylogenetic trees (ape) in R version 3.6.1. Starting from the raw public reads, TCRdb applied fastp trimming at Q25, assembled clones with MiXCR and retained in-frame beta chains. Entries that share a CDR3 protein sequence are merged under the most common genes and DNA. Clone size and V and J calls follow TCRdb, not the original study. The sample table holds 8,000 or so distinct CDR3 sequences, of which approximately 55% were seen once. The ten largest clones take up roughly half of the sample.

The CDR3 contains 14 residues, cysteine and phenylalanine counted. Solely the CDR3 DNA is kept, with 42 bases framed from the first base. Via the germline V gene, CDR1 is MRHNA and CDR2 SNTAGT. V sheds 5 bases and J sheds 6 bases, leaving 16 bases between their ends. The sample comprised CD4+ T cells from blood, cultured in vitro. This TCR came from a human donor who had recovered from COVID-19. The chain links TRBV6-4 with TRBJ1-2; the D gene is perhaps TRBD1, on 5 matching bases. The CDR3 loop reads CASSMNGLGDGYTF. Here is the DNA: TGTGCCAGCAGTATGAACGGGTTGGGGGATGGCTACACCTTC.